This T cell receptor beta chain comes out of a study of breast tumors, draining lymph nodes, adjacent tissues. Regarding the study as a whole: Data only fit, rather than demonstrated, lymph node origin of most tumor T cells. Data fit most tumor T cells coming from lymph node, expanding in tumor. Compared with lymph nodes, tumors were less diverse; compared with nontumor tissue, more. Luminal-like breast cancer showed significantly greater tumor-nontumor repertoire similarity than basal-like breast cancer did.

TCRdb used MiXCR to reprocess the multiplex PCR reads, holding one entry per CDR3 protein. The table shows 100,000 to 150,000 distinct CDR3 sequences, with 20% to 25% occurring only once. In its sample, this clonotype was seen many times. Its matching antigen is unknown. Axillary draining lymph nodes of breast cancer patients supplied the node samples. CDR3 length: 14 residues. Germline V gene data show CDR1 as SGHRS and CDR2 as YFSETQ. V was trimmed by 4 bases and J by 5 bases, leaving 12 bases between them. What was sequenced was axillary lymph node tissue. This sequence was found in a female donor with breast cancer. Some clones in this sample may be carry-over from other donors' samples. V gene TRBV5-1 combines with J gene TRBJ1-4; D not certain. DNA for the CDR3: TGCGCCAGCAGCAAGGGAAACTTGAATGAAAAACTGTTTTTT. Its protein is CASSKGNLNEKLFF.